This TCR beta chain was identified in a study of human T cells and chemical hapten exposure. Study-level background: TCR yield per sample varied, mainly due to pooled library volumes. General study results and limits: Sensitization with DPC brought no change to TCRs above 1 in 1000 in frequency.

A note on this clonotype: No antigen is known for it.

Individual cDNA molecules each carried unique molecular identifiers attached by the library. How the authors handled the data: Sequenced samples showed a median of approximately 100,000 TCRs each, with counts running from roughly 23,000 to 700,000. TCRdb used MiXCR to reprocess the 5' RACE reads, holding one entry per CDR3 protein. It is TCRdb's table, rather than the study itself, that gives the V and J calls and clone size. In the table there are tens of thousands of distinct CDR3 sequences, 6.5% to 8.5% of which are singletons. Unfractionated whole blood served as the source for total RNA extraction. V lost 6 bases, J lost 6 bases, and 21 bases lay in between. CDR3 size: 16 residues. From germline, CDR1 is SGHVS and CDR2 FQNEAQ.

The source of this sequence is a male donor in good health. The chain employs TRBV7-8 and TRBJ1-5, with D perhaps matching TRBD1 (6 bases). CDR3 bases: TGTGCCAGCAGTTTAACCGGGGTGACAGGCCCTCAGCCCCAGCATTTT. Its translation: CASSLTGVTGPQPQHF.